Each of the 26 T cell receptor beta chains below was sequenced from the same sample in a study of blood T cell repertoires in COVID-19. The repertoire was sequenced with immunoSEQ multiplex PCR; TCRdb's copy has only in-frame clones and lacks some. The sample records tens of thousands of clones, roughly 80% being singletons. Sequencing input: peripheral blood. The source of these receptors is a man aged 65 to 79 with COVID-19, enrolled during active disease.

The genes are TRBV23-1 and TRBJ2-4, with D possibly TRBD2 on 5 matching bases. TRBV23-1 is an ORF, and what it does is uncertain. The CDR3 totals 18 residues. V was clipped by 4 bases and J by 8 bases, with 27 bases between them. The CDR3 here is CASSPQAGARPLRDIQYF. The CDR3 nucleotides are TGCGCCAGCAGTCCCCAGGCGGGCGCAAGGCCCTTGAGGGACATTCAGTACTTC.

This chain joins TRBV18 and TRBJ2-5, with D tentatively TRBD1 (6 bases). The CDR3 sequence is 13 residues long. V was trimmed by 4 bases and J by 5 bases, leaving 11 bases between them. Germline CDR1 reads KGHSH; CDR2 reads LQKENI. CDR3 in amino acids: CASSRDIRETQYF. The CDR3 coding sequence is TGTGCCAGCTCACGGGACATTCGGGAGACCCAGTACTTC.

J is TRBJ1-2 and V is TRBV3-1 (or the pseudogene TRBV3-2); TRBD1 is a possible D gene (5 bases). CDR3 size: 16 residues. Germline values: CDR1 LGHDT, CDR2 YNNKEL (reference sequence). Trimming left V 3 bases short and J 0 bases short, with 14 bases between. For the CDR3, the DNA is TGTGCCAGCAGCCAGTTTAGGGCGGGGGCTAACTATGGCTACACCTTC. Protein sequence: CASSQFRAGANYGYTF.

The rearrangement uses TRBV7-9 and TRBJ2-7, with 8 bases lining up with TRBD1. The CDR3 spans 17 residues. CDR1 SEHNR and CDR2 FQNEAQ come from the germline V gene (reference sequence). The junction had 12 bases not matched to a gene; V was cut back by 2 bases and J by 3 bases. CDR3 protein: CASSLPRGQGWDYEQYF. CDR3 DNA sequence: TGTGCCAGCAGCTTACCGAGAGGACAGGGATGGGACTACGAGCAGTACTTC.

The genes are TRBV28 and TRBJ1-2; weak D call: TRBD1 (6 bases). V was shortened by 9 bases and J by 13 bases, with 15 bases between the two germline ends. Germline assignment: CDR1 MDHEN and CDR2 SYDVKM. CDR3 size: 10 residues. The CDR3 protein is CASGGRVGTF. As DNA, the CDR3 is TGTGCCAGTGGGGGCAGGGTTGGCACCTTC.

This chain uses TRBV7-2 with TRBJ1-5; D may be TRBD1 (6 bases). V was clipped by 5 bases and J by 7 bases, with 12 bases between them. The CDR3 totals 13 residues. Germline V gives CDR1 SGHTA, CDR2 FQGNSA. The CDR3 sequence: CASSQTGRQPQHF. The CDR3 DNA follows: TGTGCCAGCAGCCAGACAGGTAGACAGCCCCAGCATTTT.

The DNA for the CDR3 is TGTGCCAGCAGTTACCTCTGGACAGGGGGTTATTCACCCCTCCACTTT. Translated: CASSYLWTGGYSPLHF. The chain couples TRBV6-2 or TRBV6-3 to TRBJ1-6, with 10 bases matching TRBD1. V trimming: 2 bases; J trimming: 8 bases; junction bases outside the gene matches: 6. The CDR3 has 16 amino acids. From germline, CDR1 is MNHEY and CDR2 SVGEGT.

The CDR3 protein is CASSAAGGDSPLHF. The CDR3 coding sequence is TGTGCCAGCAGTGCGGCGGGAGGGGATTCACCCCTCCACTTT. The chain links TRBV2 to TRBJ1-6; D possibly corresponds to TRBD1 (5 bases). V lost 4 bases, J lost 8 bases, and 12 bases lay in between. Germline V lookup: CDR1 SNHLY, CDR2 FYNNEI. The CDR3 spans 14 residues. Based on the CDR3 plus reference TRBV2 and TRBJ1-6, the full variable domain is EPEVTQTPSHQVTQMGQEVILRCVPISNHLYFYWYRQILGQKVEFLVSFYNNEISEKSEIFDDQFSVERPDGSNFTLKIRSTKLEDSAMYFCASSAAGGDSPLHFGNGTRLTVT.

This clone occurred a few times. V is TRBV6-5 and J is TRBJ2-3; 7 positions match TRBD2. The V gene end was trimmed by 11 bases and the J gene end by 3 bases; junction bases not matched to a gene: 11. The CDR3 sequence is 14 residues long. The germline V gene has CDR1 MNHEY and CDR2 SVGAGI. DNA for the CDR3: TGTGCCGCAGAAGCGGGGAGTGGGACAGATACGCAGTATTTT. Amino acids: CAAEAGSGTDTQYF.

The chain carries TRBV5-4 and TRBJ1-4; D possibly corresponds to TRBD1 (5 bases). Germline assignment: CDR1 SGHNT and CDR2 YYREEE (reference sequence). The V end was cut by 1 base, the J end by 0 bases, with 7 bases between. CDR3 size: 15 residues. CDR3 coding DNA: TGTGCCAGCAGCTTGAGACAGCCAACTAATGAAAAACTGTTTTTT. Protein sequence: CASSLRQPTNEKLFF.

J is TRBJ1-1 and V is TRBV29-1; 8 nucleotides line up with TRBD1. V shed 7 bases, J shed 4 bases, and the junction held 11 bases outside the gene matches. The CDR3 covers 14 residues. CDR1 is SQVTM, CDR2 ANQGSEA, per germline. This CDR3 reads CSASRLTGATEAFF. The CDR3 DNA follows: TGCAGCGCTTCACGACTGACAGGGGCCACTGAAGCTTTCTTT. Together with reference TRBV29-1 and TRBJ1-1, the CDR3 gives the full variable domain: SAVISQKPSRDICQRGTSLTIQCQVDSQVTMMFWYRQQPGQSLTLIATANQGSEATYESGFVIDKFPISRPNLTFSTLTVSNMSPEDSSIYLCSASRLTGATEAFFGQGTRLTVV.

V and J are TRBV24-1 and TRBJ2-2; TRBD2 matches 8 bases. The trim removed 9 bases at V and 5 bases at J, leaving 13 bases unmatched. CDR3 length equals 16 residues. From germline, CDR1 is KGHDR and CDR2 SFDVKD. The DNA of the CDR3 is TGTGCCACCGCCGTAGACAGCGGGAGAGGGACCGGGGAGCTGTTTTTT. Translation gives CATAVDSGRGTGELFF.

This clone has only a few counts. The V call is TRBV9, the J call TRBJ1-5, with a weak D call TRBD1 (5 bases). The CDR3 length is 15 residues. The V end lost 3 bases, the J end lost 4 bases, and 14 bases lay between the germline ends. Germline-derived CDR1 and CDR2 are SGDLS and YYNGEE. In DNA, the CDR3 is TGTGCCAGCAGCGCAGGGATGGGGGGTAATCAGCCCCAGCATTTT. Translated, it gives CASSAGMGGNQPQHF.

CDR3 loop: CASSRTGGGEQFF. The CDR3 DNA reads as TGTGCCAGCAGCCGGACAGGGGGCGGCGAGCAGTTCTTC. The V gene is TRBV5-4, the J gene TRBJ2-1; 11 bases are a match to TRBD1. The CDR3 totals 13 residues. The J segment lost 10 bases and the V segment lost 4 bases, leaving 4 bases of the junction unmatched. Per the germline V gene, CDR1 is SGHNT and CDR2 is YYREEE (reference sequence).

This chain uses TRBV7-2 with TRBJ1-2, with D perhaps TRBD1 (5 bases). The CDR3 is made up of 16 amino acids. In germline, CDR1 is SGHTA, CDR2 FQGNSA. V was trimmed by 1 base and J by 5 bases, leaving 17 bases between them. CDR3: CASSLGYGGGIYGYTF. The CDR3 DNA follows: TGTGCCAGCAGCTTAGGGTACGGGGGTGGGATTTATGGCTACACCTTC. Looking up the rest from reference TRBV7-2 and TRBJ1-2 gives the full variable domain: GAGVSQSPSNKVTEKGKDVELRCDPISGHTALYWYRQSLGQGLEFLIYFQGNSAPDKSGLPSDRFSAERTGGSVSTLTIQRTQQEDSAVYLCASSLGYGGGIYGYTFGSGTRLTVV.

This clone was counted between two and nine times. The CDR3 DNA is TGTGCCATCAGTGAGAATCAGGGTCTAGGCTACACCTTC. It codes for CAISENQGLGYTF. The chain has TRBV10-3 and TRBJ1-2, with a tentative D call TRBD1 (5 bases). V was cut by 2 bases and J by 8 bases, with 12 bases left in between. This CDR3 region has 13 residues. Germline V gene data show CDR1 as ENHRY and CDR2 as SYGVKD.

V and J are TRBV11-3 and TRBJ2-7; no clear D gene. The V end was cut by 3 bases, the J end by 4 bases, with 10 bases between. Germline V gene data show CDR1 as SGHNT and CDR2 as YENEEA. The length of the CDR3 is 13 residues. Here the CDR3 DNA reads TGTGCCAGCAGCTTGGTCCGACAATACGAGCAGTACTTC. Translating it yields CASSLVRQYEQYF.

This sequence joins TRBV7-9 and TRBJ1-5; D gene ambiguous. This CDR3 contains 12 residues. Trimming shortened V by 1 base and J by 5 bases, and 3 bases separated the two germline ends. CDR1 SEHNR and CDR2 FQNEAQ come from the germline V gene (reference sequence). This chain's CDR3 is CASSLGHQPQHF. The CDR3 DNA is TGTGCCAGCAGCTTAGGGCATCAGCCCCAGCATTTT. The whole variable domain, remainder taken from reference TRBV7-9 and TRBJ1-5, is DTGVSQNPRHKITKRGQNVTFRCDPISEHNRLYWYRQTLGQGPEFLTYFQNEAQLEKSRLLSDRFSAERPKGSFSTLEIQRTEQGDSAMYLCASSLGHQPQHFGDGTRLSIL.

In DNA form, the CDR3 reads TGTGCCAGCGCAGGGCCTGGAAACACCATATATTTT. It yields the protein CASAGPGNTIYF. The chain has TRBV14 and TRBJ1-3; D possibly corresponds to TRBD1 (5 bases). Germline V gene sequence: CDR1 SGHDN, CDR2 FVKESK. V was clipped by 8 bases and J by 2 bases, with 7 bases between them. The CDR3 totals 12 residues. The full variable domain, in which reference TRBV14 and TRBJ1-3 provide the parts outside the CDR3, is EAGVTQFPSHSVIEKGQTVTLRCDPISGHDNLYWYRRVMGKEIKFLLHFVKESKQDESGMPNNRFLAERTGGTYSTLKVQPAELEDSGVYFCASAGPGNTIYFGEGSWLTVV.

J is TRBJ1-1 and V is TRBV3-1 (or the pseudogene TRBV3-2); possible D gene TRBD1, 6 bases. Germline V gene data show CDR1 as LGHDT and CDR2 as YNNKEL (reference sequence). The CDR3 contains 15 residues. V lost 3 bases and J lost 4, with 15 bases in between. The DNA of the CDR3 is TGTGCCAGCAGCCAGGACCTAGACAGGACCACTGAAGCTTTCTTT. Translating gives CASSQDLDRTTEAFF.

This clone was seen just once. This chain connects TRBV7-2 to TRBJ1-1, with D possibly TRBD1 on 5 matching bases. The CDR3 length is 13 residues. The V end lost 5 bases, the J end lost 1 base, and 8 bases lay between the germline ends. The germline gives CDR1 SGHTA, CDR2 FQGNSA. DNA for the CDR3: TGTGCCAGCAGCGACACAGGGAACACTGAAGCTTTCTTT. Its protein product is CASSDTGNTEAFF.

The chain employs TRBV9 and TRBJ2-7; 7 positions agree with TRBD1. The CDR3 has 15 amino acids. Germline loops: CDR1 SGDLS, CDR2 YYNGEE. Losses at the gene ends were 0 bases for V and 0 bases for J; bases not matched to a gene: 3. CDR3 bases: TGTGCCAGCAGCGTAGCGACAGGGAGCTCCTACGAGCAGTACTTC. This sequence encodes CASSVATGSSYEQYF.

The chain links TRBV29-1 to TRBJ2-3; TRBD1 is a possible D gene (6 bases). Per the germline V gene, CDR1 is SQVTM and CDR2 is ANQGSEA. CDR3 length equals 12 residues. V gave up 5 bases and J gave up 5 bases, with 11 bases separating them. The CDR3 spells CSVTGSKDTQYF. The CDR3 coding sequence is TGCAGCGTTACAGGGTCGAAAGATACGCAGTATTTT.

This CDR3 reads CASSPGQTSNQPQHF. As DNA, the CDR3 is TGTGCCAGCAGTCCGGGACAGACTAGCAATCAGCCCCAGCATTTT. The rearrangement joins TRBV6-2 or TRBV6-3 to TRBJ1-5; 7 positions match TRBD1. Germline V CDR1 and CDR2: MNHEY, SVGEGT. This CDR3 contains 15 residues. J gave up 0 bases and V 5 bases, and 4 bases lay outside the gene matches.

The CDR3 region is CASSLDRRTDTQYF. CDR3 coding DNA: TGTGCCAGCAGCTTAGACAGACGCACAGATACGCAGTATTTT. This sequence joins TRBV7-9 and TRBJ2-3; unclear D gene. The CDR3 spans 14 residues. The germline V gene encodes CDR1 SEHNR and CDR2 FQNEAQ (reference sequence). V was trimmed by 1 base and J by 1 base, leaving 6 bases between them.

V is TRBV2 and J is TRBJ2-1; tentatively, D is TRBD1 (6 bases). Looked up from germline, CDR1 is SNHLY and CDR2 is FYNNEI. The CDR3 covers 14 residues. V lost 5 bases and J lost 1, with 9 bases in between. The CDR3: CASSQGYSYNEQFF. CDR3 coding DNA: TGTGCCAGCAGTCAGGGGTATTCCTACAATGAGCAGTTCTTC.